This T cell receptor beta chain was identified during a study of blood T cell repertoires in COVID-19. Study as a whole: Samples of COVID-19 (acute and convalescent) were obtained from the United States, Italy and Spain. PBMCs, B-cell-depleted T cells, or T cells were the source of the cDNA or gDNA that made up the material.

Source study methods: Nucleated cell number was recorded as an estimate derived from reference gene primer amplification. Repertoires were generated with immunoSEQ multiplex PCR, while TCRdb's copy carries only in-frame clones and drops some. V and J calls plus clone size are reproduced from that table; the DNA served to infer D and trimming. The table includes tens of thousands of clones, around 80% detected once. The V and J ends lost 1 base and 0 bases, in that order; junction bases with no gene match: 1. CDR3 length: 15 amino acids. Germline V CDR1 and CDR2: MNHNY, SVGAGI (reference sequence). The specimen sequenced was peripheral blood. The J gene is TRBJ2-3, the V gene TRBV6-6, with 7 bases identical to TRBD2. The TCR originated in a man in his fifties with active or convalescent COVID-19. CDR3 sequence reads: CASSYWGGSTDTQYF. For the CDR3, the DNA is TGTGCCAGCAGTTACTGGGGGGGAAGCACAGATACGCAGTATTTT.